These 5 T cell receptor beta chains share one sample of origin, sequenced in a study of shared clonotypes between healthy human individuals. The data were produced by immunoSEQ multiplex PCR, yet TCRdb's version contains in-frame clones alone and is incomplete. The data show 2 million to 3 million clones, with more than 85% seen just once and about 0.39% held by the top ten. Input material: naive CD4+ T cells from PBMCs. Subset: CD45RA+ positively selected. All receptors derive from a man aged 18 to 30 in good health. Some clones in this sample may be carry-over from other donors' samples.

The rearrangement links TRBV19 to TRBJ2-7; perhaps TRBD1 as D (5 bases). With 7 bases removed from V and 1 base from J, the gap between germline ends came to 17 bases. Germline V CDR1 and CDR2: LNHDA, SQIVND (reference sequence). There are 15 residues in the CDR3. The CDR3: CASTVGQGRSYEQYF. The CDR3 region has the DNA TGTGCCAGTACGGTGGGGCAGGGCCGATCCTACGAGCAGTACTTC. The full variable domain, with the rest looked up from reference TRBV19 and TRBJ2-7, is DGGITQSPKYLFRKEGQNVTLSCEQNLNHDAMYWYRQDPGQGLRLIYYSQIVNDFQKGDIAEGYSVSREKKESFPLTVTSAQKNPTAFYLCASTVGQGRSYEQYFGPGTRLTVT.

The chain carries TRBV4-2 and TRBJ2-1; 8 nucleotides match TRBD2. Trimming took 10 bases from V and 6 from J; bases not matched to a gene: 14. The CDR3 contains 15 residues. Germline CDR1 LGHNA, CDR2 YNFKEQ. The CDR3 is CATRPDAGGGNEQFF. In nucleotides, the CDR3 is TGTGCCACCCGGCCCGACGCGGGAGGCGGCAATGAGCAGTTCTTC.

The rearrangement links TRBV14 to TRBJ2-7; D ambiguous. The CDR3 sequence is 12 residues long. Germline values: CDR1 SGHDN, CDR2 FVKESK. V dropped 5 bases and J dropped 0 bases, with 5 bases sitting between them. CDR3 in amino acids: CASSGVSYEQYF. Written as DNA, the CDR3 is TGTGCCAGCAGCGGGGTCTCCTACGAGCAGTACTTC.

This chain joins TRBV5-1 and TRBJ2-2, with D possibly TRBD2 on 5 matching bases. Trimming left V 0 bases short and J 3 bases short, with 9 bases between. The germline gives CDR1 SGHRS, CDR2 YFSETQ. The CDR3 runs 15 residues. The CDR3 spells CASSLEGVHTGELFF. As DNA, the CDR3 is TGCGCCAGCAGCTTGGAGGGAGTACACACCGGGGAGCTGTTTTTT.

This chain connects TRBV10-1 to TRBJ1-5; TRBD1 might be the D (5 bases). CDR3 length: 14 amino acids. Germline loops: CDR1 WNHNN, CDR2 SYGVQD (reference sequence). The V end lost 9 bases, the J end lost 1 base, and 13 bases lay between the germline ends. CDR3 nucleotide sequence: TGCGCCAGGGGGTCGGGGCTAAGCAATCAGCCCCAGCATTTT. Protein product: CARGSGLSNQPQHF.